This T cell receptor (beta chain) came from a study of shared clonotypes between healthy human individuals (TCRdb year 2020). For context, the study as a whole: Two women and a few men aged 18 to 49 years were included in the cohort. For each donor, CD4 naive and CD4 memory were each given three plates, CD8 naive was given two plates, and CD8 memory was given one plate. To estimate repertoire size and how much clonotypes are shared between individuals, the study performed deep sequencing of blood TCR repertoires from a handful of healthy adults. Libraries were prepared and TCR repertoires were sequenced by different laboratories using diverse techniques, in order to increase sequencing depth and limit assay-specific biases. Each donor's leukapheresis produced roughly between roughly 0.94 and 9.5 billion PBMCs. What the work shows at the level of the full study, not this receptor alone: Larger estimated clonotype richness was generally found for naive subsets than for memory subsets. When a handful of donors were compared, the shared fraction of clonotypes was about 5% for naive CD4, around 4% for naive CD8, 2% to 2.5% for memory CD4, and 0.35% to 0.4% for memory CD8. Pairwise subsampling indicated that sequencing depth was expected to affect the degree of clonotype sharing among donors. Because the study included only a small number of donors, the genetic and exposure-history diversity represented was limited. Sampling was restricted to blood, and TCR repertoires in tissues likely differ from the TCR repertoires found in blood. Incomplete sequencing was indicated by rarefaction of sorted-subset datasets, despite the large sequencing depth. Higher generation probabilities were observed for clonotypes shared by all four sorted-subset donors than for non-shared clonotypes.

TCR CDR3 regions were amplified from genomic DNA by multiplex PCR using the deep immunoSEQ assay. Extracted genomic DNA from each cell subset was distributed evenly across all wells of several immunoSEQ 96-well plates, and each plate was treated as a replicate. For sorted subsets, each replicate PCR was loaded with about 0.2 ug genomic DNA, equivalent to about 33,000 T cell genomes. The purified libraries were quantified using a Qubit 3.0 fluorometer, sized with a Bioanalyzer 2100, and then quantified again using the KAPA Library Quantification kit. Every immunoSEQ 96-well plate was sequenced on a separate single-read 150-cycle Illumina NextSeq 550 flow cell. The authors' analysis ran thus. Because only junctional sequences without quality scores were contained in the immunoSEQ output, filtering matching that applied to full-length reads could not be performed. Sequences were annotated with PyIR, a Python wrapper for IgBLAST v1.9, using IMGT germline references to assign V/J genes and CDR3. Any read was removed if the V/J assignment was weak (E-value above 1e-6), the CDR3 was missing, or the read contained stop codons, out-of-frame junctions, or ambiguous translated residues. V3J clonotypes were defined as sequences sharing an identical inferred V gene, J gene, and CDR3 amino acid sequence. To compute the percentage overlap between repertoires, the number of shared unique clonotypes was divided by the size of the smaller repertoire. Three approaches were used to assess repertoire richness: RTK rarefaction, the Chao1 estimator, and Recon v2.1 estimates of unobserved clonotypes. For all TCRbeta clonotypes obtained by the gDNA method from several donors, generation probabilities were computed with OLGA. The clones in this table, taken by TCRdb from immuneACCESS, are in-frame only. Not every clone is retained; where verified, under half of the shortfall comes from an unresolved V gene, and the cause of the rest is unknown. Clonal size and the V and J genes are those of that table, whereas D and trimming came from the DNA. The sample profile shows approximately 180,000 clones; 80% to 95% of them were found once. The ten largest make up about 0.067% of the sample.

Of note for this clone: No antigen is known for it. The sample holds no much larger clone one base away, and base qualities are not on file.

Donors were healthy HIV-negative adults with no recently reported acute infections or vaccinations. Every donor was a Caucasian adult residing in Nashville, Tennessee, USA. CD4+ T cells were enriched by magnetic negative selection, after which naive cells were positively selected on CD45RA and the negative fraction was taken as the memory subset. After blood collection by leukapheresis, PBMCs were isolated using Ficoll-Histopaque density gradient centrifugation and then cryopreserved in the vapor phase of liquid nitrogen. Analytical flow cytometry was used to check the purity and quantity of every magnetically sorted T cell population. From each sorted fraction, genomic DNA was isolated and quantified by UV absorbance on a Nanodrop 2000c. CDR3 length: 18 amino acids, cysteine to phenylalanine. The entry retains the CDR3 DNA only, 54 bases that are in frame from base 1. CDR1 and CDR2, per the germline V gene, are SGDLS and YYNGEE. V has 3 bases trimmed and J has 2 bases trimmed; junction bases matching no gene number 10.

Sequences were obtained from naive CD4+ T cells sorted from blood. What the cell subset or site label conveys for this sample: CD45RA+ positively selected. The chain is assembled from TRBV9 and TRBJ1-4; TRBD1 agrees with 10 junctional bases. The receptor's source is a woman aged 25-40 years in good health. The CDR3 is CASSARPGQGFTNEKLFF. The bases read TGTGCCAGCAGCGCAAGGCCGGGACAGGGGTTTACTAATGAAAAACTGTTTTTT.